This is a list of T cell receptor beta chains from one sample in a study of T cells after yellow fever vaccination. TCRdb reanalysed the 5' RACE reads using MiXCR and keeps one entry per CDR3 protein. Of more than 30,000 distinct CDR3 sequences in the sample, approximately 6.6% were seen once. Here the sequenced sample was PBMCs, either bulk or a sorted T-cell subset (CD4+, CD8+, memory, or dextramer-sorted; not recorded which), taken on the day of the first yellow fever vaccination. The receptors derive from a man younger than 35 who received the YFV17D yellow fever vaccine. Both conserved end residues are part of each CDR3. A D gene is named only where the DNA matches it firmly. Clone size is not always given. Where it is, it says once, few, many or a class for expanded clones.

V	J	size	D	CDR3	DNA
TRBV5-1	TRBJ2-5	many	TRBD2	CASSPNGGVETQYF	TGCGCCAGCAGCCCCAATGGGGGGGTAGAGACCCAGTACTTC
TRBV29-1	TRBJ1-2	-	TRBD1	CSVGVGQGNSYTF	TGCAGCGTTGGTGTGGGACAGGGGAATTCCTACACCTTC
TRBV29-1	TRBJ2-5	many	TRBD1	CSGNRGRRETQYF	TGCAGCGGGAACAGGGGGCGCAGAGAGACCCAGTACTTC
TRBV11-2	TRBJ2-7	many	-	CASSPIQGFDEQYF	TGTGCCAGCAGCCCAATACAGGGTTTCGACGAGCAGTACTTC
TRBV7-2	TRBJ1-5	many	-	CASSLVKGNQPQHF	TGTGCCAGCAGCTTAGTTAAGGGGAATCAGCCCCAGCATTTT
TRBV12-3/TRBV12-4	TRBJ2-2	many	TRBD1	CASSRQLGQGTGELFF	TGTGCCAGCAGCAGACAATTAGGACAGGGGACCGGGGAGCTGTTTTTT
TRBV25-1	TRBJ1-1	-	-	CASSGQVYTEAFF	TGTGCCAGCAGTGGACAGGTATACACTGAAGCTTTCTTT
TRBV9	TRBJ1-1	many	-	CASSAQWTAPFPNTEAFF	TGTGCCAGCAGCGCCCAATGGACAGCCCCCTTCCCGAACACTGAAGCTTTCTTT
TRBV6-2/TRBV6-3	TRBJ2-1	-	TRBD1	CASSLGGGTGEDEQFF	TGTGCCAGCAGTTTGGGTGGTGGGACAGGGGAGGATGAGCAGTTCTTC
TRBV6-2/TRBV6-3	TRBJ1-4	-	-	CASSYKRGATLGSGNEKLFF	TGTGCCAGCAGTTACAAACGCGGGGCGACTCTTGGCTCTGGTAATGAAAAACTGTTTTTT
TRBV20-1	TRBJ2-5	many	TRBD2	CSATSGGAGETQYF	TGCAGTGCTACTAGCGGGGGGGCTGGAGAGACCCAGTACTTC
TRBV4-1	TRBJ1-3	many	-	CASSQAVLSSGNTIYF	TGCGCCAGCAGCCAAGCAGTTCTCAGCTCTGGAAACACCATATATTTT
TRBV4-1	TRBJ2-1	many	TRBD2	CASSPWTSGGGEQFF	TGCGCCAGCAGCCCCTGGACTAGCGGGGGGGGTGAGCAGTTCTTC
TRBV9	TRBJ1-2	many	-	CASSGPGGDGYTF	TGTGCCAGCAGCGGGCCCGGCGGGGATGGCTACACCTTC
TRBV29-1	TRBJ2-2	many	-	CSVDKLDTGELFF	TGCAGCGTTGACAAACTCGACACCGGGGAGCTGTTTTTT
TRBV2	TRBJ2-2	many	-	CASTEGLLTGELFF	TGTGCCAGCACGGAGGGGCTCTTGACCGGGGAGCTGTTTTTT
TRBV7-2	TRBJ2-1	few	TRBD2	CASSLVRLAVYNEQFF	TGTGCCAGCAGCTTAGTGCGTCTAGCGGTTTACAATGAGCAGTTCTTC
TRBV6-2/TRBV6-3	TRBJ2-5	few	-	CASSYPTGIRYQETQYF	TGTGCCAGCAGTTACCCCACAGGGATTAGGTACCAAGAGACCCAGTACTTC
TRBV5-1	TRBJ1-2	many	-	CASSLGTAANYGYTF	TGCGCCAGCAGCTTGGGGACGGCAGCTAACTATGGCTACACCTTC
TRBV24-1	TRBJ1-1	-	-	CATRQGMTTEAFF	TGTGCCACCAGACAGGGAATGACCACTGAAGCTTTCTTT
TRBV24-1	TRBJ1-5	many	TRBD1	CATSDGGRGSNQPQHF	TGTGCCACCAGTGATGGGGGCAGGGGGAGCAATCAGCCCCAGCATTTT
TRBV15	TRBJ2-5	many	-	CATSRGGRRGETQYF	TGTGCCACCAGCAGGGGAGGCCGGCGTGGGGAGACCCAGTACTTC
TRBV28	TRBJ2-4	few	-	CASSRRGRAKNIQYF	TGTGCCAGCAGTCGCCGGGGCCGAGCCAAAAACATTCAGTACTTC
TRBV5-4	TRBJ2-1	-	TRBD1	CASSLGGTGVNNEQFF	TGTGCCAGCAGCTTAGGAGGGACAGGGGTCAACAATGAGCAGTTCTTC
TRBV4-2	TRBJ2-2	many	-	CASSLGVGSSGELFF	TGTGCCAGCAGCCTCGGCGTTGGGTCGTCCGGGGAGCTGTTTTTT
TRBV4-2	TRBJ1-4	many	-	CASSQGGNWEGEKLFF	TGTGCCAGCAGCCAAGGTGGGAACTGGGAGGGTGAAAAACTGTTTTTT
TRBV10-3	TRBJ2-5	many	TRBD1	CAIKTGGPGGTQYF	TGTGCCATCAAGACAGGGGGCCCGGGTGGGACCCAGTACTTC
TRBV7-2	TRBJ2-5	-	TRBD2	CASSLVIGGVKETQYF	TGTGCCAGCAGCTTAGTCATCGGGGGGGTAAAAGAGACCCAGTACTTC
TRBV20-1	TRBJ1-2	many	TRBD1	CSATRQGNGYTF	TGCAGTGCTACGAGACAGGGGAATGGCTACACCTTC
TRBV4-1	TRBJ2-2	many	-	CASSHSAGELFF	TGCGCCAGCAGCCATTCCGCCGGGGAGCTGTTTTTT
TRBV20-1	TRBJ2-1	many	-	CSARGQGGSGNSYNEQFF	TGCAGTGCTAGAGGGCAGGGGGGGTCAGGAAACTCCTACAATGAGCAGTTCTTC
TRBV7-3	TRBJ1-1	many	-	CASSLGPVMNTEAFF	TGTGCCAGCAGCTTAGGTCCGGTTATGAACACTGAAGCTTTCTTT
TRBV24-1	TRBJ2-2	many	-	CATQGWGDGELFF	TGTGCCACCCAAGGTTGGGGCGACGGGGAGCTGTTTTTT
TRBV6-5	TRBJ2-1	many	TRBD1	CASSYAWTGTNEQFF	TGTGCCAGCAGTTACGCTTGGACAGGGACTAATGAGCAGTTCTTC
TRBV5-1	TRBJ2-7	medium-sized	-	CASSWGLTGDYEQYF	TGCGCCAGCAGCTGGGGACTAACAGGGGACTACGAGCAGTACTTC
TRBV20-1	TRBJ1-2	many	TRBD1	CSASRTGELYGYTF	TGCAGTGCTTCTAGGACAGGGGAGCTCTATGGCTACACCTTC
TRBV6-5	TRBJ1-5	many	TRBD1	CASRSGTDNQPQHF	TGTGCCAGCAGGTCCGGGACAGACAATCAGCCCCAGCATTTT
TRBV12-3/TRBV12-4	TRBJ1-2	few	-	CASSSHGSLYGYTF	TGTGCCAGCAGTTCCCACGGAAGTCTCTATGGCTACACCTTC
TRBV7-2	TRBJ2-7	few	-	CASSSVVGFHEQYF	TGTGCCAGCAGCTCCGTGGTAGGTTTCCACGAGCAGTACTTC
TRBV5-1	TRBJ2-3	many	-	CASSLEATTDTQYF	TGCGCCAGCAGCTTGGAGGCTACCACAGATACGCAGTATTTT
TRBV20-1	TRBJ2-1	many	TRBD2	CSSAKPLRGVPNEQFF	TGCAGTTCAGCAAAACCTCTTCGGGGGGTCCCCAATGAGCAGTTCTTC
TRBV7-3	TRBJ1-6	many	TRBD1	CASAEQGVTSPLHF	TGTGCCAGTGCAGAACAGGGGGTCACTTCACCCCTCCACTTT
TRBV5-4	TRBJ1-1	many	-	CASIQENTEAFF	TGTGCCAGCATCCAAGAGAACACTGAAGCTTTCTTT
TRBV20-1	TRBJ1-2	many	-	CSARVSQGGYYGYTF	TGCAGTGCTAGAGTTTCCCAAGGGGGGTACTATGGCTACACCTTC
TRBV27	TRBJ2-1	-	TRBD2	CASSLLAGGSYNEQFF	TGTGCCAGCAGTTTATTGGCGGGGGGCTCCTACAATGAGCAGTTCTTC
TRBV27	TRBJ1-2	many	-	CASRLIGQGLDGYTF	TGTGCCAGCAGGTTGATCGGGCAGGGTCTCGATGGCTACACCTTC
TRBV11-2	TRBJ1-1	many	TRBD1	CASGSTRGWVTEAFF	TGTGCCAGCGGGTCAACCAGGGGGTGGGTTACTGAAGCTTTCTTT
TRBV9	TRBJ2-3	few	-	CASSTELGADTQYF	TGTGCCAGCAGCACCGAGCTCGGCGCAGATACGCAGTATTTT
TRBV9	TRBJ1-4	many	-	CASSLDSSTNEKLFF	TGTGCCAGCAGTCTTGACAGTTCAACTAATGAAAAACTGTTTTTT
TRBV6-5	TRBJ2-1	many	TRBD2	CASSLAGGLRYNEQFF	TGTGCCAGCAGTTTAGCGGGGGGGCTGAGGTACAATGAGCAGTTCTTC
TRBV21-1	TRBJ1-1	many	-	CASSRDRETWAEAFF	TGTGCCAGCAGCCGGGACAGGGAAACTTGGGCTGAAGCTTTCTTT
TRBV5-1	TRBJ2-7	many	-	CASSLVLGGLYEQYF	TGCGCCAGCAGCTTGGTTCTCGGGGGTCTTTACGAGCAGTACTTC
TRBV20-1	TRBJ2-1	many	-	CSARDPSGIEQFF	TGCAGTGCTAGAGATCCAAGCGGAATTGAGCAGTTCTTC
TRBV5-1	TRBJ1-1	many	-	CASSFEAGTEAFF	TGCGCCAGCAGCTTTGAGGCAGGCACTGAAGCTTTCTTT